This paragraph reports one T cell receptor beta chain. This entry belongs to a study of shared T cell receptors in the human thymus. CDR1 and CDR2 from the germline V gene are MNHEY and SMNVEV (reference sequence). Trimming at V came to 5 bases and at J to 4 bases, leaving 8 bases not matched to a gene. The CDR3 loop spans 17 amino acids. The data were produced by immunoSEQ multiplex PCR, yet TCRdb's version contains in-frame clones alone and is incomplete. The sample lists approximately 490,000 clones; about 80% were seen once. These same data were also listed under a study on human thymus T cells. That work adds: Corrective cardiac operations yielded the resected thymus tissue. A high degree of thymic repertoire overlap among unrelated individuals was reported in related research.

The receptor's source is a boy in the first two years of life with a congenital heart defect. The chain joins TRBV27 to TRBJ2-2, with 12 bases aligning to TRBD2. Material for sequencing was thymocytes. CDR3 residues: CASSRTSGTTGTGELFF. Here the CDR3 DNA reads TGTGCCAGCAGTCGGACTAGCGGGACCACGGGCACCGGGGAGCTGTTTTTT.